The 27 T cell receptor beta chains presented below share a single source sample, sequenced in a study of blood T cell repertoires in COVID-19. This table comes from immunoSEQ multiplex PCR, and its TCRdb copy is limited to in-frame clones, with some not included. The repertoire holds 250,000 to 300,000 clones, around 82% seen once, with around 2.9% in the top ten. Sequencing was performed on peripheral blood. The source is a woman aged 18-29 years with acute or convalescent COVID-19.

The rearrangement links TRBV4-3 to TRBJ2-7; maybe TRBD2 (6 bases). The CDR3 runs 15 residues. V lost 0 bases, J lost 5 bases, and 14 bases lay in between. Looked up from germline, CDR1 is LGHNA and CDR2 is YSLEER. The CDR3 DNA follows: TGCGCCAGCAGCCAAGATATCGGGAGTTTGGACGAGCAGTACTTC. It translates to CASSQDIGSLDEQYF.

In this sample, this clone turned up a few times. V usage is TRBV14 and J usage is TRBJ1-1; no clear D. The V end was cut by 4 bases, the J end by 0 bases, with 15 bases between. In germline, CDR1 is SGHDN, CDR2 FVKESK. The CDR3 is 16 amino acids. For the CDR3, the DNA is TGTGCCAGCAGCCTCCAATACGGTACTATGAACACTGAAGCTTTCTTT. This gives the protein CASSLQYGTMNTEAFF.

The J gene is TRBJ2-7, the V gene TRBV19, with 15 bases lining up with TRBD2. Per germline, CDR1 LNHDA and CDR2 SQIVND (reference sequence). The CDR3 is 19 amino acids. V trimming: 2 bases; J trimming: 4 bases; junction bases outside the gene matches: 12. The CDR3 coding sequence is TGTGCCAGTAGTATATTCCGGACTAGCGGGAGGGGAGGAAGTTACGAGCAGTACTTC. Translating gives CASSIFRTSGRGGSYEQYF.

V usage is TRBV7-2 and J usage is TRBJ2-2; D is uncertain. The CDR3 extends over 15 amino acids. Germline lookup yields CDR1 SGHTA and CDR2 FQGNSA. Trimming left V 2 bases short and J 4 bases short, with 11 bases between. The CDR3 DNA follows: TGTGCCAGCAGCTTAAAGGCCTCGGGCACCGGGGAGCTGTTTTTT. Its protein is CASSLKASGTGELFF.

J is TRBJ1-1 and V is TRBV6-6; a weak D match, TRBD1 (6 bases). Per germline, CDR1 MNHNY and CDR2 SVGAGI (reference sequence). Trimming cost V 8 bases and J 1 base, with 11 bases left between them. This CDR3 spans 13 amino acids. The CDR3 region is CASAGQKNTEAFF. CDR3 nucleotide sequence: TGTGCCAGCGCCGGACAGAAGAACACTGAAGCTTTCTTT.

This clone is a singleton in its sample. This sequence joins TRBV5-4 and TRBJ2-1; 12 bases line up with TRBD2. The CDR3 contains 16 residues. V lost 1 base and J lost 8; bases outside the gene matches: 7. Looked up from germline, CDR1 is SGHNT and CDR2 is YYREEE (reference sequence). DNA for the CDR3: TGTGCCAGCAGCTTGAGGCTAGCGGGAGGGCCGGATGAGCAGTTCTTC. Its translation is CASSLRLAGGPDEQFF.

The chain joins TRBV20-1 to TRBJ1-2; TRBD1 agrees at 7 bases. Germline CDR1 DFQATT, CDR2 SNEGSKA (reference sequence). The CDR3 covers 13 residues. Trimming removed 5 bases from V and 5 bases from J; junction bases left unmatched: 8. Here the CDR3 reads CSAGDRDTYGYTF. Written as DNA, the CDR3 is TGCAGTGCTGGTGACAGGGACACTTATGGCTACACCTTC.

CDR3: CASSVAPLAGGYEQYF. Written as DNA, the CDR3 is TGTGCCAGCAGCGTAGCGCCCCTAGCGGGAGGATACGAGCAGTACTTC. The rearrangement links TRBV9 to TRBJ2-7; TRBD2 matches 11 bases. Germline assignment: CDR1 SGDLS and CDR2 YYNGEE. This CDR3 is built from 16 residues. Germline trimming cut 0 bases from V and 4 bases from J; bases unmatched to any gene: 6.

The CDR3 region is CASSLVRGGEQYF. As DNA, the CDR3 is TGTGCCAGCAGCTTAGTCAGGGGAGGGGAGCAGTACTTC. The chain joins TRBV7-9 to TRBJ2-7; TRBD2 might be the D (7 bases). V dropped 1 base and J dropped 7 bases, with 11 bases sitting between them. The CDR3 is 13 amino acids. The germline CDR1 and CDR2 sequences are SEHNR and FQNEAQ (reference sequence).

J is TRBJ1-1 and V is TRBV7-2; D is undetermined. CDR3 length: 13 residues. V dropped 4 bases and J dropped 1 base, with 7 bases sitting between them. The germline CDR1 and CDR2 sequences are SGHTA and FQGNSA. CDR3 sequence reads: CASSWEGNTEAFF. CDR3 DNA sequence: TGTGCCAGCAGCTGGGAGGGGAACACTGAAGCTTTCTTT.

This clone was detected only once. The rearrangement uses TRBV9 and TRBJ2-6; maybe TRBD1 (6 bases). The CDR3 extends over 20 amino acids. Germline V gives CDR1 SGDLS, CDR2 YYNGEE. V shed 3 bases and J shed 0 bases, with 22 bases lying between them. The CDR3 protein is CASSARGVGQPTSGANVLTF. DNA of the CDR3: TGTGCCAGCAGCGCCAGGGGTGTAGGACAGCCCACCTCTGGGGCCAACGTCCTGACTTTC.

This rearrangement joins TRBV7-9 to TRBJ2-6, with 7 positions matching TRBD2. The CDR3 contains 17 residues. The germline CDR1 and CDR2 sequences are SEHNR and FQNEAQ (reference sequence). Unmatched junction bases numbered 9, after V lost 5 bases and J lost 2 bases. CDR3 coding DNA: TGTGCCAGCAGCCGAGACGGGGGGATCGCTGGGGCCAACGTCCTGACTTTC. As protein: CASSRDGGIAGANVLTF.

This chain joins TRBV7-3 and TRBJ1-1; D remains unclear. Between the trimmed V and J ends, which lost 1 base and 11 bases, there was a span of 14 bases. CDR3 length: 13 residues. In germline, CDR1 is SGHTA, CDR2 FQGTGA. The CDR3: CASSLNPRGLAFF. The CDR3, as DNA: TGTGCCAGCAGCTTAAATCCCCGGGGTTTGGCTTTCTTT.

The rearrangement joins TRBV29-1 to TRBJ2-7; 9 positions agree with TRBD2. The V gene's germline CDR1 is SQVTM and CDR2 ANQGSEA. The CDR3 covers 14 residues. V lost 4 bases, J lost 2 bases, and 6 bases stayed unmatched. The CDR3 bases are TGCAGCGTTGGGGATGCGGGAGGGCCCTACGAGCAGTACTTC. It translates to CSVGDAGGPYEQYF.

This clone has a single count. This sequence joins TRBV7-2 and TRBJ1-1, with D perhaps TRBD1 (6 bases). Germline V CDR1 and CDR2: SGHTA, FQGNSA. V dropped 4 bases and J dropped 12 bases, with 18 bases sitting between them. The CDR3 is made up of 13 amino acids. As DNA, the CDR3 is TGTGCCAGCAGCTCCAACCAACAGGGTTGGACTTTCTTT. This sequence encodes CASSSNQQGWTFF.

The chain recombines TRBV30 with TRBJ1-6, with TRBD1 as a possible D gene (5 bases). V lost 3 bases to trimming and J lost 6 bases, with 30 bases between them. The length of the CDR3 is 20 residues. Germline CDR1 GTSNPN, CDR2 SVGIG (reference sequence). This CDR3 is CAWRRRVGAVLPRGNSPLHF. Here the CDR3 DNA reads TGTGCCTGGAGGCGACGAGTTGGGGCTGTACTGCCCCGAGGTAATTCACCCCTCCACTTT.

V and J are TRBV6-5 and TRBJ1-6; D is ambiguous. Germline V gives CDR1 MNHEY, CDR2 SVGAGI. This CDR3 is 15 amino acids long. The V end lost 6 bases, the J end lost 0 bases, and 9 bases lay between the germline ends. The CDR3 nucleotides read TGTGCCAGCAGGCACCTCAGCTCCTATAATTCACCCCTCCACTTT. Translation: CASRHLSSYNSPLHF.

The chain links TRBV4-2 to TRBJ1-5; 9 nucleotides align to TRBD1. This CDR3 spans 15 amino acids. Germline assignment: CDR1 LGHNA and CDR2 YNFKEQ. V lost 2 bases, J lost 7 bases, and 6 bases stayed unmatched. This CDR3 is CASSQPNRGRQPQHF. The CDR3 coding sequence is TGTGCCAGCAGCCAACCAAACAGGGGGCGGCAGCCCCAGCATTTT.

The gene calls are TRBV28 and TRBJ1-6; unclear D gene. The CDR3 consists of 11 residues. V was cut by 8 bases and J by 7 bases, with 6 bases left in between. Germline lookup yields CDR1 MDHEN and CDR2 SYDVKM. CDR3 DNA: TGTGCCAGCCCGTTGAATTCACCCCTCCACTTT. Amino acid sequence: CASPLNSPLHF.

This clone showed up just once. V and J are TRBV29-1 and TRBJ2-3; 12 bases map to TRBD2. The CDR3 runs to 18 residues. Trimming at V came to 6 bases and at J to 0 bases, leaving 13 bases not matched to a gene. Germline values: CDR1 SQVTM, CDR2 ANQGSEA. This CDR3 reads CSVPVSGTSGRSTDTQYF. Here the CDR3 DNA reads TGCAGCGTGCCCGTTTCCGGGACTAGCGGGCGTAGCACAGATACGCAGTATTTT.

The chain employs TRBV6-1 and TRBJ1-2; D might be TRBD1 (6 bases). Germline CDR1 reads MNHNS; CDR2 reads SASEGT. The CDR3 contains 15 residues. Trimming took 0 bases from V and 8 from J, leaving 16 bases between them. Here the CDR3 DNA reads TGTGCCAGCAGTGAAGCGGGCCTACAGGGATGGGGCTACACCTTC. Its protein product is CASSEAGLQGWGYTF.

The rearrangement links TRBV7-9 to TRBJ2-2, with 11 bases lining up with TRBD2. CDR1 and CDR2 (germline): SEHNR, FQNEAQ (reference sequence). V lost 5 bases, J lost 2 bases, and 4 bases stayed unmatched. The CDR3 has 16 residues. The CDR3 spells CASSPLAGGNTGELFF. The CDR3, as DNA: TGTGCCAGCAGCCCCCTAGCGGGAGGCAACACCGGGGAGCTGTTTTTT.

In its sample, this clone was seen a few times. The chain joins TRBV28 to TRBJ2-3, with 8 bases fitting TRBD2. Germline assignment: CDR1 MDHEN and CDR2 SYDVKM. V dropped 7 bases and J dropped 6; count of bases not matched to a gene: 21. This CDR3 comprises 18 residues. CDR3 residues: CASTPMDWREALADTQYF. CDR3 nucleotides: TGTGCCAGCACTCCAATGGACTGGCGGGAGGCCCTAGCCGATACGCAGTATTTT.

The rearrangement uses TRBV5-6 and TRBJ2-7; TRBD1 aligns across 7 bases. This CDR3 has 14 amino acids. Germline V lookup: CDR1 SGHDT, CDR2 YYEEEE. The ends lost 3 bases at V and 2 bases at J; junction bases unmatched: 5. CDR3 in DNA: TGTGCCAGCAGCTACCGGACAGGCACCTACGAGCAGTACTTC. This codes for CASSYRTGTYEQYF.

The chain recombines TRBV28 with TRBJ1-1; TRBD1 is a possible D gene (5 bases). The ends were cut back, 8 bases at V and 4 bases at J, with 14 bases in the middle. The germline gives CDR1 MDHEN, CDR2 SYDVKM. The CDR3 is 13 amino acids. The chain's CDR3 is CASARGGVTEAFF. The CDR3 DNA sequence: TGTGCCAGCGCCCGGGGAGGGGTCACTGAAGCTTTCTTT.

This rearrangement joins TRBV10-3 to TRBJ1-4; TRBD1 agrees at 7 bases. With 0 bases clipped from V and 8 bases from J, the junction kept 6 bases outside the gene matches. Germline assignment: CDR1 ENHRY and CDR2 SYGVKD. This CDR3 contains 15 residues. The CDR3: CAISESIGTAEKLFF. DNA of the CDR3: TGTGCCATCAGTGAGTCGATTGGGACAGCCGAAAAACTGTTTTTT.

V is TRBV3-1 (or the pseudogene TRBV3-2) and J is TRBJ2-7, with D tentatively TRBD1 (6 bases). Germline lookup yields CDR1 LGHDT and CDR2 YNNKEL (reference sequence). The V end lost 0 bases, the J end lost 0 bases, and 9 bases lay between the germline ends. The CDR3 contains 15 residues. The CDR3 DNA is TGTGCCAGCAGCCAAGACTCGGACAGCTCCTACGAGCAGTACTTC. Amino acids: CASSQDSDSSYEQYF.